This T cell receptor (beta chain) was obtained from a study of CD8+ T cells in alopecia areata. The sample holds a few counts of this clone. Its antigen is not identified. General study results and limits: Throughout tofacitinib, many expanded lesional clones continued to persist in scalp and blood.

As the sequencing template, cDNA was produced by extracting RNA and reverse transcribing it. Clones were read by immunoSEQ multiplex PCR, and TCRdb kept only the in-frame ones, dropping some. The data contain roughly 280,000 clones, roughly 60% of them singletons. This sample's treatment: oral pan-JAK inhibitor, 5-10 mg twice daily. The clonotype comes from a human donor with alopecia areata. Sequencing was performed on CD4+ T cells sorted from blood, taken at approximately week 51, from a patient treated with tofacitinib.

The chain's CDR3 is CASSLGATGTGVSPLHF. CDR3 sequence (DNA): TGTGCCAGCAGCTTAGGCGCAACCGGGACAGGGGTATCACCCCTCCACTTT. The V and J genes are TRBV7-3 and TRBJ1-6, with TRBD1 identical over 10 bases. The junction had 11 bases not matched to a gene; V was cut back by 2 bases and J by 10 bases. Germline values: CDR1 SGHTA, CDR2 FQGTGA. This CDR3 has 17 amino acids.